This TCR beta chain was found in a study of T cell clonality in common variable immunodeficiency. This clone was recorded at least ten times. The CDR3 end is not reached by the read, which stops 3 residues before it; the germline J gene fills it in. The CDR3 has 11 residues. Germline-derived CDR1 and CDR2 are GTSNPN and SVGIG (reference sequence). V was clipped by 3 bases and J by 4 bases, with 6 bases between them. Data came from immunoSEQ multiplex PCR; TCRdb stores just in-frame clones and leaves some out. The profile covers tens of thousands of clones, none occurring a single time. This clonotype originated in a person aged 18-70 years in good health. This rearrangement joins TRBV30 to TRBJ1-1; no firm D call. The sample taken for sequencing was peripheral blood mononuclear cells. The DNA read from the CDR3 is TGTGCCTGGAGCTACGGCACTGAA. This translates into CAWSYGTE. The entire CDR3 is CAWSYGTEAFF.